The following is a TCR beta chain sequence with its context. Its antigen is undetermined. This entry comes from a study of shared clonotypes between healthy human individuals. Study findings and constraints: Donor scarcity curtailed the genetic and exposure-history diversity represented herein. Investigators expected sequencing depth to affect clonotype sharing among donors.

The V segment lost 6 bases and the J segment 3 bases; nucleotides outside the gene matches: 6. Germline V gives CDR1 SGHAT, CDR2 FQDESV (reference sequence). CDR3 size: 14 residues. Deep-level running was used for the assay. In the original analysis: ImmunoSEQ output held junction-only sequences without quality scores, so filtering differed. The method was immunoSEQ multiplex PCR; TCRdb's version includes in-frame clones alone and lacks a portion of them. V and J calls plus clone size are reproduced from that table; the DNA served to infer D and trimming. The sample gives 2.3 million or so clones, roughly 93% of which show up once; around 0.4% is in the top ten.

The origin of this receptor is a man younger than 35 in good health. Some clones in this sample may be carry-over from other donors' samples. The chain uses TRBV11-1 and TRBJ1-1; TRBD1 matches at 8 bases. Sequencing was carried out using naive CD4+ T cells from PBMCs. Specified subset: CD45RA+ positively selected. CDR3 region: CASRRQGWDTEAFF. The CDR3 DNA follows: TGTGCCAGCAGGCGACAGGGGTGGGACACTGAAGCTTTCTTT. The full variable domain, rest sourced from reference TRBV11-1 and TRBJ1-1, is EAEVAQSPRYKITEKSQAVAFWCDPISGHATLYWYRQILGQGPELLVQFQDESVVDDSQLPKDRFSAERLKGVDSTLKIQPAELGDSAMYLCASRRQGWDTEAFFGQGTRLTVV.